The rows below give T cell receptor beta chains drawn from one sample of a study of T-cell memory formation after mild COVID-19. TCRdb redid the calling of the 5' RACE reads with MiXCR, one entry per CDR3 protein. The sample lists just under 550,000 distinct CDR3 sequences, about 20% occurring once. The source material was PBMCs or a T cell subset sorted from them (not recorded which). The receptors originated from an adult woman who had mild COVID-19 (a few samples of this study predate the infection). Cell type and time point are not known. Both conserved end residues are part of each CDR3. A D gene is named only where the DNA matches it firmly. Clone size is given for some rows only: seen once, a few or many times, or a class if the clone is expanded.

cdr3_nt	cdr3_aa	d_call	v_call	clone_size	j_call
TGCGCCAGCAGCCAAGTTCTCGGGAGAGGGGATGAGCAGTTCTTC	CASSQVLGRGDEQFF	NA	TRBV4-3	NA	TRBJ2-1
TGTGCCAGCAGCCTTGGGACTAGCGGGAGTATCAGCATTCAGTACTTC	CASSLGTSGSISIQYF	TRBD2	TRBV27	NA	TRBJ2-4
TGCGCCAGCAGCCCCGGACAGCCAACATCCCCCTACGAGCAGTACTTC	CASSPGQPTSPYEQYF	NA	TRBV4-1	NA	TRBJ2-7
TGCAGCGTCCGATTAGCGGGACAGGGGAACAACGACTATGGCTACACCTTC	CSVRLAGQGNNDYGYTF	TRBD1	TRBV29-1	once	TRBJ1-2
TGTGCCAGCAGCACGACAGGGGGCCGGACTGAAGCTTTCTTT	CASSTTGGRTEAFF	TRBD1	TRBV11-2	NA	TRBJ1-1
TGTGCCAGCAGCCTGATGGCGGGACAATACAATGAGCAGTTCTTC	CASSLMAGQYNEQFF	NA	TRBV12-3/TRBV12-4	NA	TRBJ2-1
TGTGCCAGCAGCTCGGGACAGCCGCTAAATGAGCAGTTCTTC	CASSSGQPLNEQFF	TRBD1	TRBV7-2	NA	TRBJ2-1
TGTGCCAGCAGTTTAGCGCTAATGGGCCGGGCGGGTAGCTCCTACAATGAGCAGTTCTTC	CASSLALMGRAGSSYNEQFF	NA	TRBV12-3/TRBV12-4	few	TRBJ2-1
TGCAGTGCTAGAGTCCCCCGGTACAATGAGCAGTTCTTC	CSARVPRYNEQFF	NA	TRBV20-1	once	TRBJ2-1
TGTGCCAGCAGCCAATGGGGGCAGGGGAACACTGAAGCTTTCTTT	CASSQWGQGNTEAFF	NA	TRBV14	NA	TRBJ1-1
TGTGCCACCAGTGACCCGACAGTCTCCTACAATGAGCAGTTCTTC	CATSDPTVSYNEQFF	NA	TRBV24-1	NA	TRBJ2-1
TGTGCCAGCAGTGGCCTGAGTTCGGGGCCTTACGAGCAGTACTTC	CASSGLSSGPYEQYF	NA	TRBV6-4	few	TRBJ2-7
TGTGCCAGCAGCCCGGACTCAAATGAGCAGTTCTTC	CASSPDSNEQFF	NA	TRBV5-4	few	TRBJ2-1
TGCAGCGTTAACGGTTGGACTAGCGGGAGGTTGAAAGATGAGCAGTTCTTC	CSVNGWTSGRLKDEQFF	TRBD2	TRBV29-1	NA	TRBJ2-1
TGTGCCAGCAGTTTAGTTTTAGGACAGGGAAAACATACGCAGTATTTT	CASSLVLGQGKHTQYF	TRBD1	TRBV12-3/TRBV12-4	NA	TRBJ2-3
TGTGCCAGCAGCCCCCTAGCGGGGGGGCGTTCGGAGACCCAGTACTTC	CASSPLAGGRSETQYF	TRBD2	TRBV11-2	few	TRBJ2-5
TGCAGCGTAACCGGGACTAGCGGGAGATCGTCCTACGAGCAGTACTTC	CSVTGTSGRSSYEQYF	TRBD2	TRBV29-1	few	TRBJ2-7
TGTGCCAGTAGTGCTGGACAGGATTACCAGCCCCAGCATTTT	CASSAGQDYQPQHF	TRBD1	TRBV19	NA	TRBJ1-5
TGTGCCAGCAGTCTCGTGACAGGGGGCCTGGGATATGGCTACACCTTC	CASSLVTGGLGYGYTF	TRBD1	TRBV28	NA	TRBJ1-2
TGTGCCAGCAGCTTAGTCTGGGGCCGGGGCAATCAGCCCCAGCATTTT	CASSLVWGRGNQPQHF	NA	TRBV11-2	NA	TRBJ1-5